This paragraph covers one T cell receptor beta chain sequence. Antigen: not known. Germline-derived CDR1 and CDR2 are SGHTA and FQGTGA. This CDR3 contains 15 residues. V lost 3 bases and J lost 0, with 12 bases in between. The sample originates from a study of Ad26.COV2.S vaccination and SARS-CoV-2 variants. Study findings and constraints: Among vaccine recipients, spike-specific TCR breadth exceeded that of placebo recipients.

Treatment defined: over 15 received Ad26.COV2.S at low or high dose, single or two shots; about 5 received placebo; per-sample allocation not given. Vaccine and placebo recipients were sampled on day 63 after the first injection. As its vector, the vaccine had Ad26, which expressed Wuhan-strain SARS-CoV-2 spike. Measured with immunoSEQ multiplex PCR; TCRdb has only the in-frame clones, and not every one. The sample lists 300,000 to 350,000 clones, around four fifths occurring once. The starting material was peripheral blood, obtained in a trial of Ad26.COV2.S vaccine versus placebo. The chain is built from TRBV7-3 and TRBJ2-7, with D possibly matching TRBD2 (6 bases). This TCR came from a person between 18 and 65 years old who received the Ad26.COV2.S COVID-19 vaccine or a placebo. CDR3 region: CASSFYGGSSYEQYF. The CDR3 DNA follows: TGTGCCAGCAGCTTCTACGGGGGATCCTCCTACGAGCAGTACTTC.